The rows below give T cell receptor beta chains drawn from one sample of a study of Graves' ophthalmopathy and Graves' hyperthyroidism. TCRdb redid the calling of the multiplex PCR reads with MiXCR, one entry per CDR3 protein. The repertoire includes 650,000 to 900,000 distinct CDR3 sequences, roughly two fifths of them detected once, and approximately 43% sits in the top ten. Sequenced sample: peripheral blood. These receptors all come from an adult man with Graves' ophthalmopathy. The CDR3 runs from the conserved cysteine through the conserved F or W. Fields, in order: CDR3 protein, CDR3 DNA, J gene, clone size, V gene, D gene. A D gene is named only where the DNA matches it firmly. Clone size is stated in some rows and not others, as once, few, many or a class when expanded.

CDR3: CASNAGARNQPQHF
DNA: TGTGCCAGCAACGCGGGGGCGAGGAATCAGCCCCAGCATTTT
J: TRBJ1-5
size: .
V: TRBV10-3
D: .

CDR3: CAISADRGNTGELFF
DNA: TGTGCCATCAGTGCTGACAGGGGAAACACCGGGGAGCTGTTTTTT
J: TRBJ2-2
size: many
V: TRBV10-3
D: TRBD1

CDR3: CASSLRVIADRVDGYTF
DNA: TGTGCCAGCAGCTTACGTGTCATAGCGGACAGGGTAGATGGCTACACCTTC
J: TRBJ1-2
size: .
V: TRBV7-9
D: TRBD1

CDR3: CASSLAIGGRVNTEAFF
DNA: TGTGCCAGCAGCTTAGCGATTGGGGGGCGCGTGAACACTGAAGCTTTCTTT
J: TRBJ1-1
size: few
V: TRBV5-4
D: .

CDR3: CASSWTDTQYF
DNA: TGTGCCAGCAGCTGGACAGATACGCAGTATTTT
J: TRBJ2-3
size: few
V: TRBV7-2
D: .

CDR3: CASSQQPAMGEAFF
DNA: TGCGCCAGCAGCCAGCAGCCCGCTATGGGTGAAGCTTTCTTT
J: TRBJ1-1
size: .
V: TRBV5-1
D: .

CDR3: CASSQYNRGRSGYTF
DNA: TGTGCCAGCAGCCAATATAACAGGGGGCGTAGTGGCTACACCTTC
J: TRBJ1-2
size: few
V: TRBV7-9
D: TRBD1

CDR3: CASTGTGGLVQPQHF
DNA: TGTGCCAGTACCGGGACAGGGGGCTTGGTTCAGCCCCAGCATTTT
J: TRBJ1-5
size: .
V: TRBV19
D: TRBD1

CDR3: CASSVGVHTEAFF
DNA: TGTGCCAGCAGCGTTGGTGTCCACACTGAAGCTTTCTTT
J: TRBJ1-1
size: .
V: TRBV9
D: .

CDR3: CASSQDLGESYEQYF
DNA: TGTGCCAGCAGCCAAGATTTGGGCGAATCCTACGAGCAGTACTTC
J: TRBJ2-7
size: .
V: TRBV4-2
D: .

CDR3: CSARGGTTDQPQHF
DNA: TGCAGTGCTAGAGGGGGGACCACTGATCAGCCCCAGCATTTT
J: TRBJ1-5
size: .
V: TRBV20-1
D: .

CDR3: CASSQFGYSGNTIYF
DNA: TGTGCCAGCAGCCAATTTGGATACTCTGGAAACACCATATATTTT
J: TRBJ1-3
size: .
V: TRBV2
D: .

CDR3: CASRKRSSGPYEQYF
DNA: TGTGCCAGCAGAAAAAGGTCTAGCGGGCCGTACGAGCAGTACTTC
J: TRBJ2-7
size: .
V: TRBV10-3
D: TRBD2

CDR3: CASSPGQTREGFYGYTF
DNA: TGTGCCAGCAGTCCGGGACAGACCCGAGAGGGTTTCTATGGCTACACCTTC
J: TRBJ1-2
size: once
V: TRBV12-3/TRBV12-4
D: TRBD1

CDR3: CASSSLPGGANEKLFF
DNA: TGTGCCAGCAGCTCTCTCCCCGGCGGAGCTAATGAAAAACTGTTTTTT
J: TRBJ1-4
size: .
V: TRBV7-9
D: .

CDR3: CASSFLGGNTEAFF
DNA: TGTGCCAGCAGTTTCCTGGGGGGGAACACTGAAGCTTTCTTT
J: TRBJ1-1
size: .
V: TRBV12-3/TRBV12-4
D: .

CDR3: CSAPRNAEETQYF
DNA: TGCAGTGCGCCTAGGAATGCCGAAGAGACCCAGTACTTC
J: TRBJ2-5
size: few
V: TRBV20-1
D: .

CDR3: CASSPGLAGVGEQYF
DNA: TGTGCCAGCAGCCCAGGACTAGCGGGAGTGGGTGAGCAGTACTTC
J: TRBJ2-7
size: many
V: TRBV7-8
D: TRBD2

CDR3: CASKSQPGQGNYGYTF
DNA: TGTGCCAGTAAGTCTCAGCCAGGACAGGGCAACTATGGCTACACCTTC
J: TRBJ1-2
size: .
V: TRBV6-2/TRBV6-3
D: TRBD1

CDR3: CASSKREDSGELFF
DNA: TGTGCCAGCAGCAAGCGGGAGGACAGCGGGGAGCTGTTTTTT
J: TRBJ2-2
size: few
V: TRBV7-9
D: TRBD2

CDR3: CASSHGTGDEQYF
DNA: TGTGCCAGCAGTCATGGGACAGGGGACGAGCAGTACTTC
J: TRBJ2-7
size: few
V: TRBV2
D: TRBD1

CDR3: CASSGGRDIRINYGYTF
DNA: TGTGCCAGCTCTGGGGGCCGGGACATTAGGATTAACTATGGCTACACCTTC
J: TRBJ1-2
size: .
V: TRBV2
D: .

CDR3: CASSASHPNYGYTF
DNA: TGTGCCAGCAGCGCCTCACACCCGAACTATGGCTACACCTTC
J: TRBJ1-2
size: few
V: TRBV9
D: .

CDR3: CASGVSTTNEKLFF
DNA: TGTGCCAGCGGAGTGTCAACAACTAATGAAAAACTGTTTTTT
J: TRBJ1-4
size: many
V: TRBV5-8
D: .

CDR3: CASRPPGTALNQPQHF
DNA: TGTGCCAGCAGACCACCCGGGACGGCCCTCAATCAGCCCCAGCATTTT
J: TRBJ1-5
size: .
V: TRBV24-1
D: .

CDR3: CASTIGTTGDQPQHF
DNA: TGTGCCAGTACCATAGGGACGACAGGGGATCAGCCCCAGCATTTT
J: TRBJ1-5
size: .
V: TRBV19
D: TRBD1

CDR3: CSVEVKANTGELFF
DNA: TGCAGCGTTGAGGTTAAAGCCAACACCGGGGAGCTGTTTTTT
J: TRBJ2-2
size: few
V: TRBV29-1
D: .